This T cell receptor (beta chain) was identified in a study of vaccination and CD4 T cells after COVID-19. Cultured CD4+ T-cell DNA underwent Oncomine TCR Beta short-read sequencing. TCRdb passed the PCR reads through MiXCR, listing each CDR3 protein once. Of around 25,000 distinct CDR3 sequences listed, under 55% are singletons. This clonotype was detected only a few times. The antigen remains undetermined. CDR1 is MDHEN and CDR2 is SYDVKM in the germline V gene. The CDR3 runs 14 residues. V was pared by 4 bases and J by 2 bases, with 11 bases between. Specified time point: late sampling 161 to 241 days after vaccination in a few convalescent patients. Treatment reported: approximately 9-day PBMC culture with coronavirus spike peptide pools or control peptides (ViraFEST assay).

The receptor's source is a human donor who had recovered from COVID-19. This sequence joins TRBV28 and TRBJ2-5; a weak D match, TRBD1 (6 bases). The sample in question was CD4+ T cells from blood, cultured in vitro, obtained about 7 months after SARS-CoV-2 vaccination. CDR3 protein: CASSSDRLQETQYF. The CDR3 DNA reads TGTGCCAGCAGTTCGGACAGATTACAAGAGACCCAGTACTTC.